What follows describes a single T cell receptor (beta chain). This sample was included in a study of blood T cell repertoires in COVID-19. The CDR3 runs 13 residues. Germline V CDR1 and CDR2: MDHEN, SYDVKM. Trimming shortened V by 6 bases and J by 5 bases, and 14 bases separated the two germline ends. This table comes from immunoSEQ multiplex PCR, and its TCRdb copy is limited to in-frame clones, with some not included. The sample carries some 97,000 clones, roughly 87% recorded once. The chain carries TRBV28 and TRBJ2-7; D might be TRBD2 (6 bases). This clonotype was obtained from a man between 25 and 39 years old in a cohort sampled during active COVID-19. The specimen sequenced was peripheral blood. The CDR3 protein is CASSGGAPHEQYF. In nucleotides, the CDR3 is TGTGCCAGCAGCGGAGGGGCCCCCCACGAGCAGTACTTC. The complete variable domain, with remaining parts taken from reference TRBV28 and TRBJ2-7, reads DVKVTQSSRYLVKRTGEKVFLECVQDMDHENMFWYRQDPGLGLRLIYFSYDVKMKEKGDIPEGYSVSREKKERFSLILESASTNQTSMYLCASSGGAPHEQYFGPGTRLTVT.